This note documents a single T cell receptor beta chain sequence. This specimen belongs to a study of shared T cell receptors in the human thymus. The CDR3 totals 14 residues. Germline V gene data show CDR1 as LNHNV and CDR2 as YYDKDF (reference sequence). V lost 3 bases and J 1 base, leaving 7 bases between the germline ends. The repertoire was sequenced with immunoSEQ multiplex PCR; TCRdb's copy has only in-frame clones and lacks some. Of about 660,000 clones listed, about 90% were seen once; the top ten hold roughly 0.0086%. The same sample was also used in a study of human thymus T cells. That report adds: Resections that were taken during corrective heart surgery supplied the thymus tissue.

The receptor was derived from a boy under three years old with a congenital heart defect. The material sequenced was thymocytes. The rearrangement uses TRBV15 and TRBJ1-5, with D tentatively TRBD1 (5 bases). Written as DNA, the CDR3 is TGTGCCACCAGCAGCAACAGGAGCAATCAGCCCCAGCATTTT. This codes for CATSSNRSNQPQHF.